The next 8 T cell receptor beta chains were all read from a single sample in a study of blood T cell repertoires in COVID-19. The protocol was immunoSEQ multiplex PCR, while the TCRdb copy is restricted to in-frame clones and leaves out a portion. The table has some 360,000 clones, about nine tenths seen once. Sequenced input: PBMCs or T cells enriched from blood (not recorded which). Receptor source: a woman in her thirties who had been exposed to COVID-19.

This chain links TRBV29-1 with TRBJ1-3; D is ambiguous. The CDR3 extends over 12 amino acids. V lost 1 base, J lost 4 bases, and 5 bases lay in between. Germline V gene sequence: CDR1 SQVTM, CDR2 ANQGSEA. CDR3 protein: CSVEGRGNTIYF. In DNA form, the CDR3 reads TGCAGCGTTGAAGGGCGGGGAAACACCATATATTTT.

The chain employs TRBV15 and TRBJ1-1; 7 nucleotides match TRBD1. Germline CDR1 reads LNHNV; CDR2 reads YYDKDF (reference sequence). V was pared by 11 bases and J by 1 base, with 10 bases of the junction left unmatched. This CDR3 has 14 residues. The CDR3 DNA reads TGTGCCGCCGATACAGGGGCGGCGAACACTGAAGCTTTCTTT. Its protein is CAADTGAANTEAFF.

This clone occurred once. The V call is TRBV5-8, the J call TRBJ1-4; D possibly corresponds to TRBD1 (6 bases). This CDR3 spans 13 amino acids. The germline V gene encodes CDR1 SGHTS and CDR2 YDEGEE. V shed 2 bases and J shed 7 bases, with 9 bases lying between them. The CDR3 DNA follows: TGTGCCAGCAGCTTTAGCAGGGGTGAAAAACTGTTTTTT. It is translated as CASSFSRGEKLFF.

The chain carries TRBV15 and TRBJ1-5; D is possibly TRBD1 (5 bases). Trimming took off 1 base at V and 3 bases at J, with 13 bases between the two ends. The CDR3 extends over 16 amino acids. The germline gives CDR1 LNHNV, CDR2 YYDKDF (reference sequence). The CDR3 loop is CATSRGPDSSNQPQHF. CDR3 nucleotide sequence: TGTGCCACCAGCAGAGGTCCCGACAGCTCCAATCAGCCCCAGCATTTT.

The chain is built from TRBV2 and TRBJ2-3, with 14 positions matching TRBD2. The germline CDR1 and CDR2 sequences are SNHLY and FYNNEI. The CDR3 extends over 16 amino acids. With V trimmed by 6 bases and J by 5 bases, 7 bases remained unmatched. As DNA, the CDR3 is TGTGCCAGCAGGACGGGACTAGCGGGAGCGGGAGATACGCAGTATTTT. Encoded protein: CASRTGLAGAGDTQYF. The variable domain in full, completed from reference TRBV2 and TRBJ2-3, reads EPEVTQTPSHQVTQMGQEVILRCVPISNHLYFYWYRQILGQKVEFLVSFYNNEISEKSEIFDDQFSVERPDGSNFTLKIRSTKLEDSAMYFCASRTGLAGAGDTQYFGPGTRLTVL.

The gene calls are TRBV29-1 and TRBJ2-7; no clear D. From germline, CDR1 is SQVTM and CDR2 ANQGSEA. This CDR3 has 13 residues. V gave up 4 bases and J gave up 1 base, with 11 bases separating them. The CDR3 reads CSVVNRVSYEQYF. CDR3 coding DNA: TGCAGCGTTGTAAACCGGGTTTCCTACGAGCAGTACTTC.

This chain uses TRBV4-2 with TRBJ2-3; possible D gene TRBD1, 5 bases. Germline values: CDR1 LGHNA, CDR2 YNFKEQ. CDR3 length: 16 residues. Trimming shortened V by 0 bases and J by 1 base, and 11 bases separated the two germline ends. CDR3 sequence: CASSQEGARRTDTQYF. The CDR3 region has the DNA TGTGCCAGCAGCCAAGAAGGGGCTAGGCGCACAGATACGCAGTATTTT.

This clone was seen a single time. The V and J genes are TRBV6-5 and TRBJ2-5, with D possibly being TRBD2 (6 bases). The CDR3 extends over 11 amino acids. V dropped 6 bases and J dropped 9 bases, with 11 bases sitting between them. Germline V gene sequence: CDR1 MNHEY, CDR2 SVGAGI. The CDR3 here is CASSPGGAQYF. The CDR3 nucleotides are TGTGCCAGCAGCCCCGGAGGGGCCCAGTACTTC.